Sequencing of this TCR beta chain was carried out in a study of shared clonotypes between healthy human individuals (dated by TCRdb to about 2020). In terms of the full investigation: The cohort included a few men and two women between 18 and 49 years of age. Libraries were prepared and TCR repertoires were sequenced by different laboratories using diverse techniques, in order to increase sequencing depth and limit assay-specific biases. Per donor, three plates each were used for CD4 naive and CD4 memory, two for CD8 naive, and one for CD8 memory. Per donor, leukapheresis produced somewhere between about 0.8 and 9 billion PBMCs. To estimate repertoire size and how much clonotype sharing occurs between individuals, the study deeply sequenced the blood TCR repertoires of roughly 5 healthy adults.

The investigation overall reported the following: Larger estimated clonotype richness was generally found for naive subsets than for memory subsets. Pairwise subsampling led to the expectation that sequencing depth would affect the degree of clonotype sharing among donors. Because the study included a small number of donors, the genetic and exposure-history diversity represented was limited. About 5% of naive CD4, 3.5% of naive CD8, about 2.1% of memory CD4, and approximately 0.4% of memory CD8 clonotypes were shared across several donors. Incomplete sequencing was indicated by rarefaction of sorted-subset datasets, despite the large sequencing depth. Clonotypes shared by all four sorted-subset donors showed higher generation probabilities than non-shared clonotypes. Sampling was limited to blood, and TCR repertoires in tissue likely differ from TCR repertoires in blood.

TCR CDR3 regions were amplified from genomic DNA by multiplex PCR using the deep immunoSEQ assay. Extracted genomic DNA from each cell subset was distributed evenly across all wells of several immunoSEQ 96-well plates, and each plate was treated as a replicate. For sorted subsets, each replicate PCR was loaded with 200 ng genomic DNA, equivalent to 30,000 or so T cell genomes. Purified libraries were measured with a Qubit 3.0 fluorometer, size-checked on a Bioanalyzer 2100, and measured again with the KAPA Library Quantification kit. Every immunoSEQ 96-well plate was sequenced on a separate single-read 150-cycle Illumina NextSeq 550 flow cell. Per the source publication's procedure: Because the immunoSEQ output included only junctional sequences and no quality scores, the filtering could not be the same as the filtering used for full-length reads. To assign V/J genes and CDR3, sequences were annotated against IMGT germline references using PyIR, a Python wrapper for IgBLAST v1.9. Any read was removed if the V/J assignment was weak (E-value above 1e-6), the CDR3 was missing, or the read contained stop codons, out-of-frame junctions, or ambiguous translated residues. A V3J clonotype was defined by an identical inferred V gene, J gene, and CDR3 amino acid sequence. Percentage overlap between repertoires was computed as shared unique clonotypes divided by the size of the smaller repertoire. Three approaches were used to assess repertoire richness: RTK rarefaction, the Chao1 estimator, and Recon v2.1 estimates of unobserved clonotypes. For all TCRbeta clonotypes obtained by the gDNA method from a few donors, generation probabilities were computed with OLGA. TCRdb limited this immuneACCESS table to in-frame rearrangements with V and J called. A share of clones is missing; checked studies link under half to unresolved V genes, and the rest is unexplained. The DNA was the basis for D and trimming; V, J and clone size are from that table. This sample is represented by 550,000 to 700,000 clones; roughly 73% of them were singletons. About 1.8% of the sample lies in the top ten.

The donors were healthy, HIV-negative adults with no recently reported acute infections or vaccinations. Every donor was a Caucasian adult living in Nashville, Tennessee, USA. CD4+ T cells were enriched by magnetic negative selection; naive cells were then positively selected on CD45RA, and the negative fraction formed the memory subset. After blood collection by leukapheresis, PBMCs were isolated using Ficoll-Histopaque density gradient centrifugation and then cryopreserved in the vapor phase of liquid nitrogen. Purity and quantity of every magnetically sorted T cell population were checked by analytical flow cytometry. Each sorted fraction had its genomic DNA isolated and then quantified by UV absorbance on a Nanodrop 2000c. The CDR3, from cysteine to phenylalanine, totals 14 residues. The DNA shown is the 42-base CDR3, in frame from base 1. CDR1 LNHNV and CDR2 YYDKDF were looked up in the germline V gene (reference sequence). V was cut back by 1 base and J by 1 base, leaving a gap of 7 bases between them.

On this clone itself: There is no known antigen for this receptor. No qualities accompany the bases; no much larger clone lies one base away.

The sample taken for sequencing was memory CD4+ T cells sorted from blood. Sample cell subset or site, as interpreted from the label and publication: CD45RA-negative fraction. The chain uses TRBV15 and TRBJ2-5, and the D gene may be TRBD2, 5 bases matching. This clonotype was sampled from a woman under 40 in good health. The sequenced DNA: TGTGCCACCAGCAGAGTAGCGCGCCAAGAGACCCAGTACTTC. This gives the protein CATSRVARQETQYF.